This T cell receptor (beta chain) was observed in a study of blood T cells in healthy people across ages. The CDR3 extends over 14 amino acids. The V gene lost 4 bases and the J gene lost 0 bases, with 11 bases spanning the gap. Per germline, CDR1 SGHRS and CDR2 YFSETQ. Only a few counts were recorded for this clonotype. The use of a sample-barcoded 5' primer and a J-beta primer mix characterized a second PCR of 7 to 11 cycles. MiXCR was run by TCRdb on the 5' RACE reads, yielding one entry per CDR3 protein. The data contain approximately 900,000 distinct CDR3 sequences, 25% to 30% of them singletons. In addition, the sample was reused for a study of T cells of mothers and their children.

Sequenced material: blood. The TCR comes from a woman aged 40 to 55 in good health. The rearrangement uses TRBV5-1 and TRBJ2-7; D uncertain. The CDR3 is CASSMDGYSYEQYF. The CDR3 DNA reads TGCGCCAGCAGCATGGACGGATACTCCTACGAGCAGTACTTC. Supplemented by reference TRBV5-1 and TRBJ2-7, the full variable domain reads KAGVTQTPRYLIKTRGQQVTLSCSPISGHRSVSWYQQTPGQGLQFLFEYFSETQRNKGNFPGRFSGRQFSNSRSEMNVSTLELGDSALYLCASSMDGYSYEQYFGPGTRLTVT.